This is a list of T cell receptor beta chains from one sample in a study of shared T cell receptors in the human thymus. The repertoire was sequenced with immunoSEQ multiplex PCR; TCRdb's copy has only in-frame clones and lacks some. The sample includes some 640,000 clones, over 75% of them seen just once. A further study also used this sample, focusing on human thymus T cells.

The sequenced sample was thymocytes. These receptors all stem from a boy in the first two years of life with a congenital heart defect. The CDR3 runs from the conserved cysteine through the conserved F or W. D genes are given only for firm matches. A row's size may be missing; if present it is once, few, many or a size class.

V,D,size,J,DNA,CDR3
TRBV11-2,-,-,TRBJ2-3,TGTGCCAGCAGCTTTGGGCAGAGCACAGATACGCAGTATTTT,CASSFGQSTDTQYF
TRBV4-3,-,-,TRBJ1-6,TGCGCCAGCAGCCAAGATGCGGGGCAGGGACGACGATATAATTCACCCCTCCACTTT,CASSQDAGQGRRYNSPLHF
TRBV11-2,TRBD1,few,TRBJ1-4,TGTGCCAGCAGCATCTCAGGGGGCACCAGGGTGGGAACTAATGAAAAACTGTTTTTT,CASSISGGTRVGTNEKLFF
TRBV28,TRBD2,-,TRBJ2-3,TGTGCCAGCAGCCTTAGCGGGAGGGGTCGAAATACGCAGTATTTT,CASSLSGRGRNTQYF
TRBV4-1,TRBD1,-,TRBJ2-2,TGCGCCAGCAGCCAAGAATTTTCCGGGACAGGGGTATTGAATCCCGGGGAGCTGTTTTTT,CASSQEFSGTGVLNPGELFF
TRBV19,TRBD1,-,TRBJ2-1,TGTGCTTCGGACGCGGGACAGGGGCCGGTTCCTCCTAGTTCCCTCTACAATGAGCAGTTCTTC,CASDAGQGPVPPSSLYNEQFF
TRBV5-6,-,-,TRBJ2-6,TGTGCCAGCAGCTTGGGTCGAGGGTATAGTGGGGCCAACGTCCTGACTTTC,CASSLGRGYSGANVLTF
TRBV28,-,-,TRBJ1-1,TGTGCCAGCAGTTCCGCCCCACAGGGTGCGACTGAAGCTTTCTTT,CASSSAPQGATEAFF
TRBV27,TRBD1,-,TRBJ1-6,TGTGCCAGCAGGATAAGAGGGGGCTCACCCCTCCACTTT,CASRIRGGSPLHF
TRBV30,-,-,TRBJ2-2,TGTGCCCAAACACAGCCTGGGAACACCGGGGAGCTGTTTTTT,CAQTQPGNTGELFF
TRBV27,TRBD1,few,TRBJ2-7,TGTGCCAGCAGTGCGACAGGGGGCGAAGTTCTGGAGCAGTACTTC,CASSATGGEVLEQYF
TRBV5-1,-,-,TRBJ2-1,TGCGCCAGCAGCCTGACTAGGGAGCAGGATAATGAGCAGTTCTTC,CASSLTREQDNEQFF